Below, 15 T cell receptor beta chains from the same sample are listed, as sequenced in a study of tumor-infiltrating lymphocytes in primary liver carcinoma. cDNA specific to TCR beta was made from approximately 500 ng of total RNA, with a constant-region primer employed for priming. Libraries for TCR beta were built through three nested multiplex PCR rounds, which together made up a slightly modified ARM-PCR procedure. In the first two PCR rounds, TRBV1-TRBV30 forward primers were paired with a C-beta reverse primer, and each round lasted approximately 9 cycles. One entry per CDR3 protein, called by TCRdb with MiXCR from the multiplex PCR reads. The sample comprises roughly 330,000 distinct CDR3 sequences, around 60% of which are singletons, and roughly 6% rests with the top ten. Unsorted whole blood supplied the blood RNA, and germline DNA was isolated too. Sequencing was performed on peripheral blood. These receptors all stem from a man aged 35-49 years with primary liver carcinoma and hepatitis B virus infection.

V usage is TRBV6-5 and J usage is TRBJ1-2; 7 positions agree with TRBD1. This CDR3 comprises 13 residues. J was trimmed by 8 bases and V by 6 bases; bases with no gene match: 9. CDR1 and CDR2 from the germline V gene are MNHEY and SVGAGI. Written as DNA, the CDR3 is TGTGCCAGCAGCCAAGGGGACAGATGGGGCTACACCTTC. Translating gives CASSQGDRWGYTF.

For this clonotype: A read error may account for a junction end that differs from germline. This chain links TRBV29-1 with TRBJ2-1, with D perhaps matching TRBD2 (6 bases). Germline lookup yields CDR1 SQVTM and CDR2 ANQGSEA. The CDR3 consists of 18 residues. The CDR3 sequence: CSVEDESWRALLYNEQLF. The CDR3 DNA sequence: TGCAGCGTTGAAGATGAGAGCTGGAGGGCCTTACTTTACAATGAGCAGCTCTTC.

For this clonotype: A read error may explain this, as a much larger clone is one base away. CDR3 nucleotides: TGCGTCAGCACCTCCTCAGGACTCACCTACGAGCAGTACTTC. Its translation is CVSTSSGLTYEQYF. V and J are TRBV10-2 and TRBJ2-7; TRBD2 might be the D (5 bases). The CDR3 has 14 residues. The germline CDR1 and CDR2 sequences are WSHSY and SAAADI.

About this clonotype itself: A much larger clone differs by one base, so this may be a read error. The chain is built from TRBV12-3 or TRBV12-4 and TRBJ1-5; D perhaps matches TRBD1 (5 bases). Trimming removed 6 bases at V and 1 base at J, with 16 bases between. The CDR3 is made up of 16 amino acids. Written as DNA, the CDR3 is TGTGCCAGCAGCCTACGCGGGGCCGCCAGCAATCAGCCCCAGCATTTT. Encoded protein: CASSLRGAASNQPQHF.

The chain carries TRBV11-2 and TRBJ2-7; D might be TRBD1 or TRBD2, each matching 5 bases. CDR3 length equals 16 residues. The germline V gene has CDR1 SGHAT and CDR2 FQNNGV. The V end was cut by 5 bases, the J end by 3 bases, with 20 bases between. The CDR3 DNA reads TGTGCCAGCAGCCCCGGGGTGGGCAGGGACCACTACGAGCAGTACTTC. Its protein is CASSPGVGRDHYEQYF. The full variable domain, completed using reference TRBV11-2 and TRBJ2-7, is EAGVAQSPRYKIIEKRQSVAFWCNPISGHATLYWYQQILGQGPKLLIQFQNNGVVDDSQLPKDRFSAERLKGVDSTLKIQPAKLEDSAVYLCASSPGVGRDHYEQYFGPGTRLTVT.

Comment on this clonotype: A much larger clone sits a single nucleotide away, making a read error possible. The V gene is TRBV6-1, the J gene TRBJ1-1, with 8 bases matching TRBD1. The CDR3 loop spans 14 amino acids. The germline gives CDR1 MNHNS, CDR2 SASEGT. The CDR3 DNA sequence: TGTGCCAGCAGTAAGACAGGGGAGAACACTGAAGTTTTCTTT. Translation gives CASSKTGENTEVFF.

As concerns this clonotype: A junction boundary mismatches the germline segment, possibly from a read error. The chain has TRBV29-1 and TRBJ2-5; D is possibly TRBD1 (6 bases). The V gene's germline CDR1 is SQVTM and CDR2 ANQGSEA. This CDR3 comprises 12 residues. The CDR3 sequence: CSVGRGGETLYF. In nucleotides, the CDR3 is TGCAGCGTTGGCAGGGGTGGGGAGACCCTGTATTTC.

This clonotype was observed once. The V and J genes are TRBV27 and TRBJ2-3, with TRBD2 identical over 14 bases. Trimming took 4 bases from V and 2 from J; bases not matched to a gene: 5. CDR1 is MNHEY, CDR2 SMNVEV, per germline (reference sequence). This CDR3 is 17 amino acids long. The CDR3 here is CASSSRLAGGITDTQYF. The CDR3, as DNA: TGTGCCAGCAGTTCCCGACTAGCGGGAGGGATCACAGATACGCAGTATTTT.

Regarding this clonotype: One junction end disagrees with the germline gene, perhaps due to a read error. The gene calls are TRBV11-2 and TRBJ2-7; D uncertain. The CDR3 covers 13 residues. The germline V gene encodes CDR1 SGHAT and CDR2 FQNNGV. The CDR3, as DNA: TGTGCCGGCAGCGAATCGGTAACCTACGAGCAGTACTTC. Translating gives CAGSESVTYEQYF.

This clonotype was seen a handful of times. The V gene is TRBV30, the J gene TRBJ2-7; D might be TRBD2 (6 bases). V was shortened by 2 bases and J by 2 bases, with 13 bases between the two germline ends. The CDR3 has 14 amino acids. Per germline, CDR1 GTSNPN and CDR2 SVGIG (reference sequence). The CDR3 coding sequence is TGTGCCTGGAGTTTTGGGGGGAATCCCTACGAGCAGTACTTC. Its protein product is CAWSFGGNPYEQYF.

V gene TRBV24-1 combines with J gene TRBJ2-2, with D perhaps matching TRBD1 (5 bases). The CDR3 runs 17 residues. The V and J ends lost 3 bases and 3 bases respectively, with 16 bases between them. Germline V lookup: CDR1 KGHDR, CDR2 SFDVKD. In DNA form, the CDR3 reads TGTGCCACCAGTGATCCAGGACACCCACCTGACACCGGGGAGCTGTTTTTT. Protein product: CATSDPGHPPDTGELFF.

The table lists this clonotype with many counts. The chain uses TRBV12-3 or TRBV12-4 and TRBJ2-1; 7 nucleotides match TRBD2. The CDR3 contains 17 residues. With 3 bases clipped from V and 7 bases from J, the junction kept 15 bases outside the gene matches. DNA of the CDR3: TGTGCCAGCAGTTTTTCGTGGCGGGAGTCAAGAAGGAATGAGCAGTTCTTC. It encodes CASSFSWRESRRNEQFF.

A few counts support this clonotype. The chain has TRBV5-4 and TRBJ1-2, with D uncertain. CDR1 and CDR2 from the germline V gene are SGHNT and YYREEE (reference sequence). The V end was cut by 4 bases, the J end by 2 bases, with 6 bases between. The CDR3 runs 12 residues. CDR3 nucleotides: TGTGCCAGCAGCAAGGACAACTATGGCTACACCTTC. Amino acid sequence: CASSKDNYGYTF.

This clonotype was counted many times. The V call is TRBV10-3, the J call TRBJ2-5, with 14 bases that match TRBD2. The CDR3 length is 16 residues. The germline V gene encodes CDR1 ENHRY and CDR2 SYGVKD. The V and J ends lost 3 bases and 4 bases, in that order; junction bases with no gene match: 4. CDR3 nucleotide sequence: TGTGCCATCAGTGACTCCGGACTAGCGGGAGGAGAGACCCAGTACTTC. Translating it yields CAISDSGLAGGETQYF.

The rearrangement uses TRBV7-9 and TRBJ2-2, with D possibly TRBD2 on 6 matching bases. V dropped 7 bases and J dropped 5 bases, with 11 bases sitting between them. The CDR3 sequence is 13 residues long. Per the germline V gene, CDR1 is SEHNR and CDR2 is FQNEAQ (reference sequence). In DNA, the CDR3 is TGTGCCAGCACCCGGGGGTGGACCGGGGAGCTGTTTTTT. This codes for CASTRGWTGELFF.